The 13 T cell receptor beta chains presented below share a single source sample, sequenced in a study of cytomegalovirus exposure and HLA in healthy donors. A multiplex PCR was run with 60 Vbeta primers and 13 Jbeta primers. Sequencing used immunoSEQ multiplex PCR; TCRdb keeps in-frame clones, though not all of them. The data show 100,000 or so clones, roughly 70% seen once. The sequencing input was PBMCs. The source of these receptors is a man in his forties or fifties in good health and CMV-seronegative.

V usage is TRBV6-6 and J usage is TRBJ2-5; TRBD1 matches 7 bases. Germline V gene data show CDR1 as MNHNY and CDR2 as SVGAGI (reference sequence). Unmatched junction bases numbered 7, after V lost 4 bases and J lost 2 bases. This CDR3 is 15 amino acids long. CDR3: CASSSTRTGQETQYF. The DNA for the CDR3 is TGTGCCAGCAGTTCTACCCGGACAGGTCAAGAGACCCAGTACTTC.

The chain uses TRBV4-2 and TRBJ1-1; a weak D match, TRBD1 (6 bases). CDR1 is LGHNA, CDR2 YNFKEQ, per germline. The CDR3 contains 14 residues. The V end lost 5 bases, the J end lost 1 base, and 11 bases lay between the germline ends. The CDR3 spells CASSFRDTNTEAFF. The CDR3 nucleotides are TGTGCCAGCAGCTTCCGGGACACGAACACTGAAGCTTTCTTT.

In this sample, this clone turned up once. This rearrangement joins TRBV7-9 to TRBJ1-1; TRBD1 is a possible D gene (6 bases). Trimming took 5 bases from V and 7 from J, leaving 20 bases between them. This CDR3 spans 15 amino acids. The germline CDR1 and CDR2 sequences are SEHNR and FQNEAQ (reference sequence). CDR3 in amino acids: CASSNRDMGLSEAFF. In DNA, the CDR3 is TGTGCCAGCAGCAACCGGGACATGGGGCTCAGTGAAGCTTTCTTT.

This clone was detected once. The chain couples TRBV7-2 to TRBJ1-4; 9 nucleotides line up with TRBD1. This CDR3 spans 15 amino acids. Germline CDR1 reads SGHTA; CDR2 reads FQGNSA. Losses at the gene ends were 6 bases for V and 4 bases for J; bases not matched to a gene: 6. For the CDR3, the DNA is TGTGCCAGCAGTCTGGGACAGGGAAGTAATGAAAAACTGTTTTTT. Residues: CASSLGQGSNEKLFF.

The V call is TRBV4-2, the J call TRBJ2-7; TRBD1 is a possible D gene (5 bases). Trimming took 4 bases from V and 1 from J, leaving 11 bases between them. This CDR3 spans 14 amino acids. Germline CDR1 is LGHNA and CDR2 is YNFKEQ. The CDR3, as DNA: TGTGCCAGCAGCCTCCAACCAGGGTCCTACGAGCAGTACTTC. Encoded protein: CASSLQPGSYEQYF.

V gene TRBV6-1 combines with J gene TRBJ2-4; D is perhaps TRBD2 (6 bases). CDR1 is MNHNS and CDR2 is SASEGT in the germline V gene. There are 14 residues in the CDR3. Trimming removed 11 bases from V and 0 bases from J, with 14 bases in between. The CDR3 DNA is TGTGCCCTTGGGGGGACCACAGCCAAAAACATTCAGTACTTC. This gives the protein CALGGTTAKNIQYF.

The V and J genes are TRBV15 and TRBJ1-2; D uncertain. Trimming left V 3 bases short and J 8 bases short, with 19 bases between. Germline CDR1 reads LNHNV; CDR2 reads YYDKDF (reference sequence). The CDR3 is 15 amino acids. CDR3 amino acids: CATSSASIGRGGYTF. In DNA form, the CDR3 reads TGTGCCACCAGCAGTGCCTCCATAGGGAGAGGAGGCTACACCTTC.

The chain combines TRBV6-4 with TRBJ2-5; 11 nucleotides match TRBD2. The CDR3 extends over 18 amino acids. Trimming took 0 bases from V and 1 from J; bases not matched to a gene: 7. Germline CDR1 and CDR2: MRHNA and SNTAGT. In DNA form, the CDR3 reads TGTGCCAGCAGTGACTCGTTAGCGGGGGGGTCTATCCAAGAGACCCAGTACTTC. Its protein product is CASSDSLAGGSIQETQYF.

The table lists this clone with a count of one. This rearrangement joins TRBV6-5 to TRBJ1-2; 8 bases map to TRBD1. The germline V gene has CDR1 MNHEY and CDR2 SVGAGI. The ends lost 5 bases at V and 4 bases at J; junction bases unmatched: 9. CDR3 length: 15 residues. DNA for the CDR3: TGTGCCAGCAGTCCTCGGACAGGGCGGGTCTATGGCTACACCTTC. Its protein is CASSPRTGRVYGYTF.

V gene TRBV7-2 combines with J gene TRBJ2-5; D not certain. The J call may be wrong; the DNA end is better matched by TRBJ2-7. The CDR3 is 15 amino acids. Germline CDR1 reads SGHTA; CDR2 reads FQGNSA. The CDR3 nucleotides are TGTGCCAGCAGCTCCTATGACTCCCTCGGGTACGAGCAGTACTTC. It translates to CASSSYDSLGYEQYF.

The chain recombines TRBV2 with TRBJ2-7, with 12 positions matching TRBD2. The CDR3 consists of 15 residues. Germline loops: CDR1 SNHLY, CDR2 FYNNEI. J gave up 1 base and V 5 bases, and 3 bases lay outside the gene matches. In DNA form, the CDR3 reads TGTGCCAGCAGTTATCTAGCGGGAGGGTCCTACGAGCAGTACTTC. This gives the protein CASSYLAGGSYEQYF.

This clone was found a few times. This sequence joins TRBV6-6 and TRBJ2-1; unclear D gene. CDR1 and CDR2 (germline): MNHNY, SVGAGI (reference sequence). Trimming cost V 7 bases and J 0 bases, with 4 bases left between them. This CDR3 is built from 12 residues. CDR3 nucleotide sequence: TGTGCCAGCACCCACTCCTACAATGAGCAGTTCTTC. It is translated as CASTHSYNEQFF.

The chain's CDR3 is CASSSSLAIQETQYF. The CDR3 coding sequence is TGCGCCAGCAGCTCCTCACTAGCGATCCAAGAGACCCAGTACTTC. The V and J genes are TRBV5-1 and TRBJ2-5; TRBD2 aligns across 7 bases. This CDR3 has 15 amino acids. V was pared by 3 bases and J by 1 base, with 6 bases of the junction left unmatched. Germline loops: CDR1 SGHRS, CDR2 YFSETQ.